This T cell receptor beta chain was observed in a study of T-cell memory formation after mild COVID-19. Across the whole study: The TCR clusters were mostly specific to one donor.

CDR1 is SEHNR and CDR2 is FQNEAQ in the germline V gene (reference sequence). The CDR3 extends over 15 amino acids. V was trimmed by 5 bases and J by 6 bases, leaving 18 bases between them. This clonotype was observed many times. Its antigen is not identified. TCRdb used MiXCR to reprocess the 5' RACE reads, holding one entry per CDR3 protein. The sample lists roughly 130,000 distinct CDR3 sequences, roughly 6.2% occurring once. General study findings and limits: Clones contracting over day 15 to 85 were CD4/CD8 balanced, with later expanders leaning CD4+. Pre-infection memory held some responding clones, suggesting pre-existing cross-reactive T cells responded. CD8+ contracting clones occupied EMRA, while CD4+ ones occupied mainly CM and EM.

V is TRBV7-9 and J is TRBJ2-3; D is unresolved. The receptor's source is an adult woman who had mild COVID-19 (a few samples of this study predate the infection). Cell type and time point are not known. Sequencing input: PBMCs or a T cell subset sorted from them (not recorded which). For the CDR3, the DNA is TGTGCCAGCAGCCCCCGCGGTTCCGGACGGGATACGCAGTATTTT. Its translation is CASSPRGSGRDTQYF.